This T cell receptor beta chain comes out of a study of cytomegalovirus exposure and HLA in healthy donors. Study-level background: The 500 to 750 first-cohort repertoires and the roughly 120 validation repertoires shared the same platform, a later analysis reported.

Turning to this clone: The antigen is not known.

TCRdb's copy holds only in-frame clones and misses some; the assay was immunoSEQ multiplex PCR. The data contain over 150,000 clones, about 89% of them singletons. Germline V lookup: CDR1 SGHTA, CDR2 FQGNSA. This CDR3 is 14 amino acids long. Trimming cost V 5 bases and J 2 bases, with 13 bases left between them. Study-wide findings and caveats: Across donors, most TCRs were seen rarely, yet some public ones were widespread.

Separate from the approximately 670-subject first cohort was the approximately 110-subject validation cohort, to which the donors belonged. The TCR originated in a woman between 18 and 29 years old in good health and CMV-seropositive. The sample consisted of PBMCs. The chain carries TRBV7-2 and TRBJ2-7; possibly TRBD1 for D (6 bases). In DNA form, the CDR3 reads TGTGCCAGCAGCCCGACCCCAGGGGCCTACGAGCAGTACTTC. It yields the protein CASSPTPGAYEQYF.